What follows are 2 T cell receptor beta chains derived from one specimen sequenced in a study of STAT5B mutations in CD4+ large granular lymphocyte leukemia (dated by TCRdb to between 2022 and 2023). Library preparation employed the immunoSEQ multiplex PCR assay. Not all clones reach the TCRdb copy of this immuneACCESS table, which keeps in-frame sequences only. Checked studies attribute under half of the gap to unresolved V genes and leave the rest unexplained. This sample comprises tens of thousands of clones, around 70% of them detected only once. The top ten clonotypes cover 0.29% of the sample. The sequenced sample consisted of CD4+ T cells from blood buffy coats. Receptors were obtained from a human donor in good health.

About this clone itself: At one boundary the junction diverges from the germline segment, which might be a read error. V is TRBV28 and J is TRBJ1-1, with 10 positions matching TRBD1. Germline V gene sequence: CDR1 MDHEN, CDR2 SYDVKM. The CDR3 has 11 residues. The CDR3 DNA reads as TGCGCGACAGGGGGCTGGGGTGAAGCTTTCTTT. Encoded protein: CATGGWGEAFF.

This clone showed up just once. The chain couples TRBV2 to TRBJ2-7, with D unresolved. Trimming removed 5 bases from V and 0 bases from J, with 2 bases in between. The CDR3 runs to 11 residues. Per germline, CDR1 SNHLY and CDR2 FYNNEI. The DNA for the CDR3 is TGTGCCAGCAGTCCCTCCTACGAGCAGTACTTC. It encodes CASSPSYEQYF.